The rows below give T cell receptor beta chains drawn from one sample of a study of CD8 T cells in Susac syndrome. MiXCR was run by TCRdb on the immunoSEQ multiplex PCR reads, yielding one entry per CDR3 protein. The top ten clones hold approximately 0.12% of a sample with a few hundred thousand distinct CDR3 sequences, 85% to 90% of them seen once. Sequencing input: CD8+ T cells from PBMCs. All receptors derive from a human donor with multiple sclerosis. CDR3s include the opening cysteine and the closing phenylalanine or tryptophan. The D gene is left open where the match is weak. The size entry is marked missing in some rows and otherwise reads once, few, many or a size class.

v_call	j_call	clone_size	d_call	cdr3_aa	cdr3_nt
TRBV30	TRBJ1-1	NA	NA	CAWRGGYNTEAFF	TGTGCCTGGAGGGGCGGGTATAACACTGAAGCTTTCTTT
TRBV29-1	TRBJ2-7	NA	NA	CSVTLNYEQYF	TGCAGTGTTACACTGAACTACGAGCAGTACTTC
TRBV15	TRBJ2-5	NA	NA	CATSGASLGPYQETQYF	TGTGCCACCAGCGGAGCCTCTCTAGGCCCGTACCAAGAGACCCAGTACTTC
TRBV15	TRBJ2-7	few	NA	CATSREWDEQYF	TGTGCCACCAGCAGAGAATGGGACGAGCAGTACTTC
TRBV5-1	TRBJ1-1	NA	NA	CASSLEGNEAFF	TGCGCCAGCAGCTTGGAGGGGAATGAAGCTTTCTTT
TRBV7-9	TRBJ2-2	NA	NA	CASSCPNTGELFF	TGTGCCAGCAGCTGCCCCAACACCGGGGAGCTGTTTTTT
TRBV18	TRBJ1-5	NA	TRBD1	CASSATGFGNQPQHF	TGTGCCAGCTCCGCGACAGGGTTTGGCAATCAGCCCCAGCATTTT
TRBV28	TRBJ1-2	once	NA	CASSHRGPLGYTF	TGTGCCAGCAGCCACCGTGGGCCCCTAGGCTACACCTTC
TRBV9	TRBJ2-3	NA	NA	CASSHNADTQYF	TGTGCCAGCAGCCATAATGCGGATACGCAGTATTTT
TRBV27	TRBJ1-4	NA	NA	CASRLGGRGEKLFF	TGTGCCAGCCGACTTGGGGGGAGGGGTGAAAAACTGTTTTTT
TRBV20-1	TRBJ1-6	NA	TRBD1	CSANETPRGMDNSPLHF	TGCAGTGCTAACGAAACGCCCAGGGGGATGGATAATTCACCCCTCCACTTT
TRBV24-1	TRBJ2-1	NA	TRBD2	CATSDLSSGYYNEQFF	TGTGCCACCAGTGATTTGTCTAGCGGGTACTACAATGAGCAGTTCTTC
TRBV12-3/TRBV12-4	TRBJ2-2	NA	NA	CASSALKNTGELFF	TGTGCCAGCAGCGCCCTGAAGAACACCGGGGAGCTGTTTTTT
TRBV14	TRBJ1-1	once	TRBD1	CASSEGQWNTEAFF	TGTGCCAGCAGCGAGGGACAGTGGAACACTGAAGCTTTCTTT
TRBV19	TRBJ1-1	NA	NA	CASSYGAGTEAFF	TGTGCCAGTAGTTACGGGGCAGGTACTGAAGCTTTCTTT
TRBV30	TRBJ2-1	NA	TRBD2	CAWSDIPLGLAGDNEQFF	TGTGCCTGGAGCGATATCCCCCTGGGACTAGCGGGAGACAATGAGCAGTTCTTC
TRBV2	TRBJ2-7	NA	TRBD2	CASSRLAGALSYEQYF	TGTGCCAGCAGTCGACTAGCGGGAGCCCTCTCCTACGAGCAGTACTTC
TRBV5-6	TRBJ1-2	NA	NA	CASSSTRASTF	TGTGCCAGCAGTTCTACACGGGCTTCCACCTTC
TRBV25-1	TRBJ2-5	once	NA	CASSLTGWETQYF	TGTGCCAGCAGCTTAACAGGGTGGGAGACCCAGTACTTC
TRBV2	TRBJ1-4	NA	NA	CASREDSSNEKLFF	TGTGCCAGCAGAGAAGACAGCTCTAATGAAAAACTGTTTTTT
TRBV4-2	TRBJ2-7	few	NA	CASGMGGGGEQYF	TGTGCCAGCGGCATGGGGGGAGGAGGCGAGCAGTACTTC
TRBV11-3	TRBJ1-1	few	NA	CASSLDGASTEAFF	TGTGCCAGCAGCTTAGATGGGGCTAGCACTGAAGCTTTCTTT
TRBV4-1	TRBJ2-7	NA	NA	CASSQAPWTEQYF	TGCGCCAGCAGCCAGGCCCCCTGGACCGAGCAGTACTTC
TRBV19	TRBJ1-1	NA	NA	CASSIGSLNTEAFF	TGTGCCAGTAGTATTGGCAGTCTGAACACTGAAGCTTTCTTT
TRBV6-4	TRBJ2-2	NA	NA	CASSEGGLSTGELFF	TGTGCCAGCAGTGAGGGGGGGCTGAGCACCGGGGAGCTGTTTTTT
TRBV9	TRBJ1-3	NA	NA	CASSVEQLYSGNTIYF	TGTGCCAGCAGCGTAGAACAGCTATACTCTGGAAACACCATATATTTT
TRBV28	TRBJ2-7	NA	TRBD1	CASRSSGTVIDEQYF	TGTGCCAGCAGGTCCTCCGGGACAGTCATCGACGAGCAGTACTTC
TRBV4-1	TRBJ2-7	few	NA	CASSQGQGTHEQYF	TGCGCCAGCAGCCAGGGGCAGGGGACGCACGAGCAGTACTTC
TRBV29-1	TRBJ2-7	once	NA	CSVAGSYEQYF	TGCAGCGTTGCTGGCTCCTACGAGCAGTACTTC
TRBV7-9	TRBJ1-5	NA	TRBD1	CASSLYGERTGVSNQPQHF	TGTGCCAGCAGCTTATATGGGGAACGAACAGGGGTTAGCAATCAGCCCCAGCATTTT
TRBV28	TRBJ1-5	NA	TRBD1	CASSHRQGLARSIGNQPQHF	TGTGCCAGCAGTCACCGACAGGGCCTCGCTCGATCGATAGGCAATCAGCCCCAGCATTTT
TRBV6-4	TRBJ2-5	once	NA	CASSEASQETQYF	TGTGCCAGCAGTGAAGCCAGCCAAGAGACCCAGTACTTC
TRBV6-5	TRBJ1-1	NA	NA	CASSYSNLREAFF	TGTGCCAGCAGTTACTCGAACTTGCGCGAAGCTTTCTTT
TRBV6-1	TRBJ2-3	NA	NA	CASRKAPPTQYF	TGTGCCAGCAGAAAAGCCCCTCCCACGCAGTATTTT
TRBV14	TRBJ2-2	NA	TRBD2	CASSQVLAVNTGELFF	TGTGCCAGCAGCCAAGTTCTAGCGGTGAACACCGGGGAGCTGTTTTTT
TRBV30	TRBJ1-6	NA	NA	CAWSAGFADSPLHF	TGTGCCTGGAGCGCGGGATTCGCGGATTCACCCCTCCACTTT
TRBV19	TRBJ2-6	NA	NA	CASSHLGDPGTGANVLTF	TGTGCCAGTAGTCACTTAGGGGACCCTGGGACCGGGGCCAACGTCCTGACTTTC
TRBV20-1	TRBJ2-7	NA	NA	CSGQTENYEQYF	TGCAGTGGCCAGACGGAGAACTACGAGCAGTACTTC
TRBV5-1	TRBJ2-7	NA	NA	CASSLGDTGYEQYF	TGCGCCAGCAGCTTGGGGGACACGGGCTACGAGCAGTACTTC
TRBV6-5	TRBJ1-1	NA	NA	CASSPGTEIEAFF	TGTGCCAGCAGCCCTGGGACGGAAATTGAAGCTTTCTTT
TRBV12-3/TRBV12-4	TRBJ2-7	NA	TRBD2	CASSEGTSASYEQYF	TGTGCCAGCAGTGAGGGGACTAGCGCCTCCTACGAGCAGTACTTC
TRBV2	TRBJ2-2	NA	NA	CASIIRGGTGELFF	TGTGCCAGCATCATAAGGGGCGGGACCGGGGAGCTGTTTTTT
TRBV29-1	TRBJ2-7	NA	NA	CSVEDQRDYEQYF	TGCAGCGTTGAAGATCAACGGGACTACGAGCAGTACTTC
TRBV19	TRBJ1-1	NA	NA	CASIDRSTEAFF	TGTGCCAGTATTGACAGGTCCACTGAAGCTTTCTTT